Each of the 18 T cell receptor beta chains below was sequenced from the same sample in a study of T cell clonality in common variable immunodeficiency. Clones were read by immunoSEQ multiplex PCR, and TCRdb kept only the in-frame ones, dropping some. The sample has about 40,000 clones, none seen only once. Source material: peripheral blood mononuclear cells. The receptors shown here come from a person aged 18 to 70 in good health.

This clone was observed at least ten times. Sequencing ends 3 residues short of the CDR3 end; the germline J gene provides the rest. The gene calls are TRBV5-5 and TRBJ1-4, with D uncertain. CDR1 SGHKS and CDR2 YYEKEE come from the germline V gene (reference sequence). CDR3 length equals 14 residues. The sequenced CDR3 bases are TGTGCCAGCAGCCTGGACGGGTCGAGGAGGAAA. Encoded protein: CASSLDGSRRK. The full CDR3 is CASSLDGSRRKLFF.

This clone was counted at least ten times. The CDR3 end is not reached by the read, which stops 3 residues before it; the germline J gene fills it in. The chain joins TRBV20-1 to TRBJ2-1; 12 bases match TRBD2. The CDR3 covers 15 residues. V lost 3 bases to trimming and J lost 4 bases; unmatched junction nucleotides: 4. Germline-derived CDR1 and CDR2 are DFQATT and SNEGSKA (reference sequence). The DNA read from the CDR3 is TGCAGTGCTAGGAGACTAGCGGGAGATTACAATGAG. Protein: CSARRLAGDYNE. The whole CDR3 sequence reads CSARRLAGDYNEQFF.

This clone was counted at least ten times. The read halts 3 residues ahead of the CDR3 end, with the missing end drawn from the germline J gene. The chain links TRBV19 to TRBJ2-1, with 10 nucleotides matching TRBD2. The CDR3 is 15 residues long. Germline assignment: CDR1 LNHDA and CDR2 SQIVND (reference sequence). After removal of 10 bases from V and 1 base from J, the junction contained 7 bases not matched to a gene. The CDR3 here is CATHLAGDSYNEQFF. The covered CDR3 bases are TGTGCCACACACCTAGCGGGGGATTCCTACAATGAG.

At least ten counts were recorded for this clone. The read comes to an end 3 residues before the CDR3 does, leaving the germline J gene to fill in the end. V usage is TRBV5-6 and J usage is TRBJ1-2, with 10 bases lining up with TRBD1. The trim removed 4 bases at V and 5 bases at J, leaving 5 bases unmatched. CDR1 is SGHDT and CDR2 is YYEEEE in the germline V gene. CDR3 size: 14 residues. The CDR3 protein is CASSRDRGAYGYTF. Partial CDR3 DNA: TGTGCCAGCAGCCGGGACAGGGGCGCGTATGGC.

This clone was recorded at least ten times. Partial CDR3 DNA: TGTCCGGGACTCAGCTCCTACGAG. The encoded protein is CPGLSSYE. The complete CDR3 protein is CPGLSSYEQYF. This sequence joins TRBV7-4 and TRBJ2-7; possible D gene TRBD2, 6 bases. Sequencing ends 3 residues short of the CDR3 end; the germline J gene provides the rest. The germline V gene encodes CDR1 SGHVT and CDR2 SQSDAQ. This CDR3 is 11 amino acids long.

This clone was counted many times. The sequenced fragment ends 3 residues before the CDR3 boundary, so the rest is inferred from the germline J gene. The chain couples TRBV5-1 to TRBJ2-1; 8 bases agree with TRBD2. Germline trimming cut 5 bases from V and 5 bases from J; bases unmatched to any gene: 9. This CDR3 has 15 residues. CDR1 and CDR2 (germline): SGHRS, YFSETQ. The CDR3 protein is CASRDSGTWNNEQFF. The CDR3 bases that were read are TGCGCCAGCAGAGATAGCGGGACCTGGAACAATGAG.

Comment on this clone: Sequencing ends 3 residues short of the CDR3 end; the germline J gene provides the rest. The chain uses TRBV7-9 and TRBJ2-1; D is possibly TRBD1 (6 bases). This CDR3 is built from 14 residues. Per the germline V gene, CDR1 is SEHNR and CDR2 is FQNEAQ (reference sequence). Deletions cut 4 bases from V and 8 bases from J, with 15 bases between. CDR3 in amino acids: CASSSPRGLDEQFF. The CDR3 DNA, read in part, is TGTGCCAGCAGCTCACCCAGGGGATTGGATGAG.

This clone showed up many times. The CDR3 end is not reached by the read, which stops 3 residues before it; the germline J gene fills it in. The J gene is TRBJ2-7, the V gene TRBV4-1; 7 nucleotides agree with TRBD2. V was pared by 4 bases and J by 0 bases, with 3 bases of the junction left unmatched. The V gene's germline CDR1 is MGHRA and CDR2 YSYEKL. The CDR3 has 14 amino acids. The sequenced part of the CDR3 DNA is TGCGCCAGCAGCCTAGCGGGTAGCTCCTACGAG. It is translated as CASSLAGSSYE. The entire CDR3 sequence reads CASSLAGSSYEQYF.

Many counts were recorded for this clone. The read ends 3 residues before the CDR3 terminus; that terminus is restored from the germline J gene. The V and J genes are TRBV13 and TRBJ2-7; no clear D. CDR1 and CDR2 from the germline V gene are PRHDT and FYEKMQ (reference sequence). V shed 0 bases and J shed 5 bases, with 11 bases lying between them. The length of the CDR3 is 14 residues. The part of the CDR3 DNA that was read is TGTGCCAGCAGCTTAGGTGCAGGCATGGACGAG. As protein: CASSLGAGMDE. From start to end, the CDR3 is CASSLGAGMDEQYF.

There are many counts of this clone. Read sequence stops 3 residues before the CDR3 end, and the germline J gene provides the missing end. The J gene is TRBJ2-7, the V gene TRBV19; 9 nucleotides align to TRBD1. V lost 7 bases, J lost 2 bases, and 3 bases stayed unmatched. In germline, CDR1 is LNHDA, CDR2 SQIVND (reference sequence). The CDR3 is 13 residues long. The CDR3 bases that were read are TGTGCCAGTAAGGGGACAGGGACCTACGAG. It codes for CASKGTGTYE. The complete CDR3 reads CASKGTGTYEQYF.

This clone was counted ten times or more. The DNA ends 3 residues before the CDR3 does, and the rest of the CDR3 is filled in from the germline J gene. The V call is TRBV5-1, the J call TRBJ1-2; a weak D match, TRBD1 (6 bases). The CDR3 sequence is 14 residues long. CDR1 and CDR2 (germline): SGHRS, YFSETQ. The V end lost 7 bases, the J end lost 0 bases, and 13 bases lay between the germline ends. The CDR3 sequence is CASGQGSSNYGYTF. CDR3 bases read: TGCGCCAGCGGGCAGGGGAGTTCTAACTATGGC.

The CDR3 loop reads CSVADTRLQETQYF. The DNA read from the CDR3 is TGCAGCGTCGCGGACACGCGATTACAAGAGACC. The chain is built from TRBV29-1 and TRBJ2-5, with a tentative D call TRBD1 (5 bases). The CDR3 goes on 3 residues after the read ends, and that part is filled in from the germline J gene. CDR1 SQVTM and CDR2 ANQGSEA come from the germline V gene. The CDR3 has 14 residues. Trimming stripped 6 bases from V and 2 bases from J, with 16 bases between.

This clone was observed at least ten times. The read gets to within 3 residues of the CDR3 end, and the germline J gene fills in the rest. This chain uses TRBV5-5 with TRBJ2-4, with TRBD1 matching over 7 bases. The CDR3 is 15 residues long. From germline, CDR1 is SGHKS and CDR2 YYEKEE (reference sequence). The J segment lost 7 bases and the V segment lost 5 bases, leaving 12 bases of the junction unmatched. The CDR3 is CASSAFDRDNNIQYF. The CDR3 DNA, read in part, is TGTGCCAGCAGTGCATTCGACAGGGACAATAACATT. The entire variable domain, with the rest obtained from reference TRBV5-5 and TRBJ2-4, is as follows: DAGVTQSPTHLIKTRGQQVTLRCSPISGHKSVSWYQQVLGQGPQFIFQYYEKEERGRGNFPDRFSARQFPNYSSELNVNALLLGDSALYLCASSAFDRDNNIQYFGAGTRLSVL.

This clone was detected ten times or more. Read coverage stops 3 residues before the CDR3 terminus; the germline J gene supplies the remainder. The J gene is TRBJ2-5, the V gene TRBV5-1; TRBD2 aligns across 10 bases. Germline-derived CDR1 and CDR2 are SGHRS and YFSETQ. CDR3 size: 16 residues. V dropped 6 bases and J dropped 1; count of bases not matched to a gene: 9. CDR3 DNA (partial): TGCGCCAGCATCTCAGTAGCGGGAGGACCCCAAGAGACC. This gives the protein CASISVAGGPQET. The complete CDR3 sequence is CASISVAGGPQETQYF.

This clone was seen at least ten times. The read comes to an end 3 residues before the CDR3 does, leaving the germline J gene to fill in the end. This rearrangement joins TRBV19 to TRBJ2-3; D gene ambiguous. The CDR3 loop spans 14 amino acids. The germline CDR1 and CDR2 sequences are LNHDA and SQIVND (reference sequence). Trimming shortened V by 5 bases and J by 3 bases, and 12 bases separated the two germline ends. CDR3 sequence: CASSSSSDTDTQYF. The sequenced CDR3 bases are TGTGCCAGTAGTTCGTCCAGCGATACAGATACG. The full variable domain, with the rest looked up from reference TRBV19 and TRBJ2-3, is DGGITQSPKYLFRKEGQNVTLSCEQNLNHDAMYWYRQDPGQGLRLIYYSQIVNDFQKGDIAEGYSVSREKKESFPLTVTSAQKNPTAFYLCASSSSSDTDTQYFGPGTRLTVL.

Only a few counts were recorded for this clone. The read terminates 3 residues ahead of where the CDR3 ends, so the germline J gene completes it. The gene calls are TRBV2 and TRBJ2-1, with TRBD1 as a possible D gene (6 bases). Germline V gene lookup returns CDR1 SNHLY and CDR2 FYNNEI. The length of the CDR3 is 12 residues. Trimming removed 10 bases at V and 4 bases at J, with 11 bases between. The CDR3 is CATWTAYNEQFF. The CDR3 bases that were read are TGTGCCACCTGGACAGCTTACAATGAG.

This clone was counted ten times or more. The read gets to within 3 residues of the CDR3 end, and the germline J gene fills in the rest. The J gene is TRBJ2-5, the V gene TRBV2; D perhaps matches TRBD2 (6 bases). Per the germline V gene, CDR1 is SNHLY and CDR2 is FYNNEI. V lost 6 bases, J lost 4 bases, and 9 bases lay in between. The CDR3 sequence is 12 residues long. The CDR3 bases that were read are TGTGCCAGCAGGATAGCGGTAGAGACC. Protein: CASRIAVET. The whole CDR3 sequence reads CASRIAVETQYF.

With respect to this clone: The missing CDR3 end, 3 residues past where the read stops, is filled in from the germline J gene. The chain has TRBV19 and TRBJ1-2; D is perhaps TRBD1 (5 bases). CDR1 is LNHDA, CDR2 SQIVND, per germline (reference sequence). The CDR3 covers 17 residues. CDR3 bases read: TGTGCCAGTAGTATTGGGACTAGCGGTCCCCTAGGTAATGAC. Its translation: CASSIGTSGPLGND. The complete CDR3 protein is CASSIGTSGPLGNDYTF.